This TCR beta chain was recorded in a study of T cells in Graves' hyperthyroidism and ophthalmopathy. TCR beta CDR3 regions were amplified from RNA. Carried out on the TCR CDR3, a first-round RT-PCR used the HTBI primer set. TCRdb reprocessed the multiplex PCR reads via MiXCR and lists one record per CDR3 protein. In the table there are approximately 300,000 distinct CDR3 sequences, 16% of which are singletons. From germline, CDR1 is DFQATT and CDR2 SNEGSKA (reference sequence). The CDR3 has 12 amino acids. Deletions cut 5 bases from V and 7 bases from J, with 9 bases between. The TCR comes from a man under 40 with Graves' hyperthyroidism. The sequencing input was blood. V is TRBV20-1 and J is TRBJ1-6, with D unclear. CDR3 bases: TGCAGTGCTCCCCCCCGGAATTCACCCCTCCACTTT. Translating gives CSAPPRNSPLHF.